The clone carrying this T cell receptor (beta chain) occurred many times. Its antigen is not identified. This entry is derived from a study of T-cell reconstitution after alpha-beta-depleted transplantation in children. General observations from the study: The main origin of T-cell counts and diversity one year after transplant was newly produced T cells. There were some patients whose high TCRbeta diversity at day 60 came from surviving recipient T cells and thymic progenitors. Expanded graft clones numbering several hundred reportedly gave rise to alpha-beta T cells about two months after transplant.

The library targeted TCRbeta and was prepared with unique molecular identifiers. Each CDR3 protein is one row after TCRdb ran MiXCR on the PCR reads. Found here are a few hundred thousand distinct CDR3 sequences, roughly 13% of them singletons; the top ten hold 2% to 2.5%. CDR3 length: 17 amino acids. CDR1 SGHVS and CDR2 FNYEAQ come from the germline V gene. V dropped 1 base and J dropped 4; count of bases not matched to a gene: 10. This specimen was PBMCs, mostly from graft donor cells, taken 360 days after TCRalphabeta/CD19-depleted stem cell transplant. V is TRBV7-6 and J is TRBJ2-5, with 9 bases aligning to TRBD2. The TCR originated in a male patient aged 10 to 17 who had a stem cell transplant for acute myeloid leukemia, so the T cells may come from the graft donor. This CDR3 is CASSLGNGGSGRETQYF. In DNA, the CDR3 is TGTGCCAGCAGCTTAGGGAATGGGGGTAGCGGGAGAGAGACCCAGTACTTC.